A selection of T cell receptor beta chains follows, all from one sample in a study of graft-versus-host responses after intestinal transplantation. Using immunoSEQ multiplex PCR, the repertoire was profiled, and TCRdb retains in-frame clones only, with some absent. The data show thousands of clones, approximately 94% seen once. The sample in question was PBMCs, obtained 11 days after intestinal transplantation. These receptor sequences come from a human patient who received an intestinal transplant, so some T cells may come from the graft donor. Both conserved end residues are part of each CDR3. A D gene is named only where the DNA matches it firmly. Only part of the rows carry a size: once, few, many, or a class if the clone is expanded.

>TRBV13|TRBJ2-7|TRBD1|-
TGTGCCAGCAGCGGACAGGGCCCCTACGAGCAGTACTTC
CASSGQGPYEQYF
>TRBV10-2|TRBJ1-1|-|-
TGCGCCGCCGGTGCTGAAGCTTTCTTT
CAAGAEAFF
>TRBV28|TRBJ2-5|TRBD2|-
TGTGCCAGCAGGGGACTAGGGGGGATGACCCAGTACTTC
CASRGLGGMTQYF
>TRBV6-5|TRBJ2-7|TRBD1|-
TGTGCCAGCACCTGGACAGGGAGCTCCTACGAGCAGTACTTC
CASTWTGSSYEQYF
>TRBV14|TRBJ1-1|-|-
TGTGCCAGCAGCCACGGAATGGCGGACATCGCCTGGAACACTGAAGCTTTCTTT
CASSHGMADIAWNTEAFF
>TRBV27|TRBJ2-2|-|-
TGTGCCAGCAGTTTATCCGGGGGACAACTCACCGGGGAGCTGTTTTTT
CASSLSGGQLTGELFF
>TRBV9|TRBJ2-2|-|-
TGTGCCAGCAGCCTCAACACCGGGGAGCTGTTTTTT
CASSLNTGELFF
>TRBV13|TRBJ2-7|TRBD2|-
TGTGCCAGCAGCTTAGACTCCTCTAGCGGGAGTGGCGAGCAGTACTTC
CASSLDSSSGSGEQYF
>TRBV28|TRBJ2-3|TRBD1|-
TGTGCCAGCAGTCTTACAGGGGCGTTCACAGATACGCAGTATTTT
CASSLTGAFTDTQYF
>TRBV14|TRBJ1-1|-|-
TGTGCCAGCAGCCAAGAGGATACAGGGATATACACTGAAGCTTTCTTT
CASSQEDTGIYTEAFF
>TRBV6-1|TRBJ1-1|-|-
TGTGCCAGCAGTGGCAACGGATTTTCGATGCTTACTCGCATGAACACTGAAGCTTTCTTT
CASSGNGFSMLTRMNTEAFF
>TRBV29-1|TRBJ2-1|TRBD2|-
TGCAGCGTTGAAGGGGTAGTAGCGGGCCACTCCTACAATGAGCAGTTCTTC
CSVEGVVAGHSYNEQFF
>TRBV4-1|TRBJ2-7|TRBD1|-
TGCGCCAGCAGCCAAGATAATAGTGAGACAGGGGTCGAGCAGTACTTC
CASSQDNSETGVEQYF
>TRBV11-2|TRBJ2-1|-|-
TGTGCCAGCAGCTTAGGGTTGGGAGACAATGAGCAGTTCTTC
CASSLGLGDNEQFF
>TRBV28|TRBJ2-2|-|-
TGTGCCAGCAGTTTCGGTGAACCTTCCCCCGTGGGGAACACCGGGGAGCTGTTTTTT
CASSFGEPSPVGNTGELFF
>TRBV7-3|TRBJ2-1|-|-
TGTGCCAGCAGCTTAGTTGGGCGCAACAATGAGCAGTTCTTC
CASSLVGRNNEQFF
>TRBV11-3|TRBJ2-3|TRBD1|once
TGTGCCAGCAGCCCATACCACAGGGGAAGCACAGATACGCAGTATTTT
CASSPYHRGSTDTQYF
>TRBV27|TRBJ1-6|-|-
TGTGCCAGCAGTTGGGATTATAATTCACCCCTCCACTTT
CASSWDYNSPLHF
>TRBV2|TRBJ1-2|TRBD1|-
TGTGCCAGCAGTGAGGGTACAGGGGGCGCGGTCTATGGCTACACCTTC
CASSEGTGGAVYGYTF
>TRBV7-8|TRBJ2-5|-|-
TGTGCCAGCAGCTTAGTCTTGGCGGTGGAAGAGACCCAGTACTTC
CASSLVLAVEETQYF
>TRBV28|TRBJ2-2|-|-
TGTGCCAGCAGTTTTCACAGCACCGGGGAGCTGTTTTTT
CASSFHSTGELFF
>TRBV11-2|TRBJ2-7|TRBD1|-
TGTGCCAGCAGCTTAGGACAGGGTCTACTCTACGAGCAGTACTTC
CASSLGQGLLYEQYF
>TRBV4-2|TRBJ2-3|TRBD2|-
TGTGCCAGCAGCCAAGTCTCCGCGGGAGACAGCACAGATACGCAGTATTTT
CASSQVSAGDSTDTQYF